Below, 20 T cell receptor beta chains from the same sample are listed, as sequenced in a study of T cell repertoires in cytomegalovirus infection. Each CDR3 protein is one row after TCRdb ran MiXCR on the reads. Among hundreds of thousands of distinct CDR3 sequences, approximately 30% were seen once, and the ten largest hold under 15%. The antigens these receptors bind are not known. The sample here was cultured CD8+ T cells from PBMCs, taken from culture after CMV antigen stimulation. The receptors originated from a human donor in good health (CMV status not recorded). Some clones in this sample may be carry-over from other donors' samples.

This clonotype was detected a few times. The rearrangement uses TRBV19 and TRBJ2-5, with D possibly being TRBD1 (5 bases). The germline V gene has CDR1 LNHDA and CDR2 SQIVND (reference sequence). The CDR3 contains 15 residues. V shed 4 bases and J shed 5 bases, with 17 bases lying between them. The CDR3 DNA reads as TGTGCCAGTAGTACGCCCTCGACAGCAGCCGAGACCCAGTACTTC. Its protein is CASSTPSTAAETQYF. Filled out from reference TRBV19 and TRBJ2-5, the complete variable domain reads DGGITQSPKYLFRKEGQNVTLSCEQNLNHDAMYWYRQDPGQGLRLIYYSQIVNDFQKGDIAEGYSVSREKKESFPLTVTSAQKNPTAFYLCASSTPSTAAETQYFGPGTRLLVL.

This chain uses TRBV7-8 with TRBJ1-1, with D possibly TRBD1 on 6 matching bases. V was pared by 5 bases and J by 4 bases, with 17 bases between. CDR1 SGHVS and CDR2 FQNEAQ come from the germline V gene. This CDR3 contains 15 residues. The CDR3 sequence is CASSPSLGGGTEAFF. In DNA, the CDR3 is TGTGCCAGCAGCCCTAGTTTGGGAGGGGGCACTGAAGCTTTCTTT.

The genes are TRBV7-9 and TRBJ1-4, with D possibly TRBD1 on 6 matching bases. Looked up from germline, CDR1 is SEHNR and CDR2 is FQNEAQ (reference sequence). CDR3 size: 15 residues. V was trimmed by 5 bases and J by 6 bases, leaving 16 bases between them. The CDR3 loop is CASSPLRGAHEKLFF. CDR3 DNA sequence: TGTGCCAGCAGCCCACTCAGGGGAGCGCATGAAAAACTGTTTTTT.

This clonotype has only a few counts. The V call is TRBV20-1, the J call TRBJ1-5, with D possibly matching TRBD1 (6 bases). Germline CDR1 reads DFQATT; CDR2 reads SNEGSKA (reference sequence). Between the trimmed V and J ends, which lost 7 bases and 3 bases, there was a span of 13 bases. The CDR3 length is 13 residues. CDR3 protein: CSGWQGLNQPQHF. The DNA for the CDR3 is TGCAGTGGTTGGCAGGGGCTCAATCAGCCCCAGCATTTT.

Note on this clonotype: A read error is likely, as this CDR3 ends without the conserved phenylalanine or tryptophan. V and J are TRBV27 and TRBJ2-2, with a possible D match to TRBD2 (6 bases). The CDR3 totals 14 residues. Deletions cut 3 bases from V and 8 bases from J, with 13 bases between. In germline, CDR1 is MNHEY, CDR2 SMNVEV (reference sequence). The chain's CDR3 is CASSFRDSLGELFS. The CDR3 nucleotides read TGTGCCAGCAGTTTCCGGGACTCCCTGGGGGAGCTGTTTTCT.

This clonotype was detected a few times. This CDR3 reads CASSAGTVQPQHF. For the CDR3, the DNA is TGTGCCAGCAGCGCCGGGACAGTTCAGCCCCAGCATTTT. The V call is TRBV5-4, the J call TRBJ1-5; the match to TRBD1 covers 7 bases. V dropped 4 bases and J dropped 6; count of bases not matched to a gene: 4. Per germline, CDR1 SGHNT and CDR2 YYREEE (reference sequence). The CDR3 runs to 13 residues.

A few counts support this clonotype. The chain is built from TRBV19 and TRBJ2-3; D possibly corresponds to TRBD2 (5 bases). This CDR3 region has 14 residues. Deletions cut 4 bases from V and 2 bases from J, with 10 bases between. Germline CDR1 reads LNHDA; CDR2 reads SQIVND (reference sequence). CDR3 bases: TGTGCCAGTAGTACCCCCGGGATCACAGATACGCAGTATTTT. Protein sequence: CASSTPGITDTQYF.

The chain links TRBV7-9 to TRBJ2-3; tentatively, D is TRBD2 (6 bases). The germline V gene encodes CDR1 SEHNR and CDR2 FQNEAQ (reference sequence). The CDR3 extends over 15 amino acids. Deletions cut 5 bases from V and 4 bases from J, with 16 bases between. The CDR3 DNA is TGTGCCAGCAGCCCACCCGTGGAGGGCGCAGATACGCAGTATTTT. Protein: CASSPPVEGADTQYF.

A remark on this clonotype: Because it lacks the conserved phenylalanine or tryptophan at the end, this CDR3 is likely a read error. This sequence joins TRBV6-6 and TRBJ1-1; a weak D match, TRBD1 (5 bases). Trimming shortened V by 6 bases and J by 9 bases, and 8 bases separated the two germline ends. This CDR3 comprises 10 residues. The germline CDR1 and CDR2 sequences are MNHNY and SVGAGI (reference sequence). The CDR3 loop reads CASRAGQAFY. In DNA form, the CDR3 reads TGTGCCAGCAGAGCAGGGCAAGCTTTCTAT.

V usage is TRBV6-2 or TRBV6-3 and J usage is TRBJ2-3; D remains ambiguous. Germline values: CDR1 MNHEY, CDR2 SVGEGT. V shed 5 bases and J shed 2 bases, with 14 bases lying between them. The CDR3 length is 15 residues. The CDR3 region is CASSRDSLPTDTQYF. CDR3 in DNA: TGTGCCAGCAGTCGCGACTCTCTCCCCACAGATACGCAGTATTTT.

CDR3 sequence: CSVQTSGTSTDTQYF. CDR3 sequence (DNA): TGCAGCGTTCAGACTAGCGGGACTAGCACAGATACGCAGTATTTT. The J gene is TRBJ2-3, the V gene TRBV29-1; TRBD2 matches 11 bases. The CDR3 runs to 15 residues. V shed 5 bases and J 0 bases; nucleotides not matched to a gene: 4. CDR1 and CDR2 (germline): SQVTM, ANQGSEA.

For this clonotype: An end of the junction differs from the germline gene, which may be a read error. The chain uses TRBV19 and TRBJ2-7; perhaps TRBD2 as D (6 bases). This CDR3 has 13 amino acids. Per the germline V gene, CDR1 is LNHDA and CDR2 is SQIVND (reference sequence). The CDR3 DNA reads TGTGTCAGTAGTCCCGGGACTTACTACGAGCAGTACTTC. Translated: CVSSPGTYYEQYF.

The chain carries TRBV25-1 and TRBJ2-2, with D possibly matching TRBD2 (5 bases). Germline CDR1 and CDR2: MGHDK and SYGVNS. Trimming pared 6 bases from V and 5 bases from J, leaving 16 bases between. This CDR3 spans 15 amino acids. The CDR3 here is CASSTHLEATGELFF. Here the CDR3 DNA reads TGTGCCAGCAGCACCCACCTGGAGGCAACCGGGGAGCTGTTTTTT. Together with reference TRBV25-1 and TRBJ2-2, the CDR3 gives the full variable domain: EADIYQTPRYLVIGTGKKITLECSQTMGHDKMYWYQQDPGMELHLIHYSYGVNSTEKGDLSSESTVSRIRTEHFPLTLESARPSHTSQYLCASSTHLEATGELFFGEGSRLTVL.

The J gene is TRBJ2-1, the V gene TRBV5-8, with 8 bases identical to TRBD2. V gave up 0 bases and J gave up 7 bases; unmatched junction bases: 15. This CDR3 is built from 18 residues. From germline, CDR1 is SGHTS and CDR2 YDEGEE. CDR3 coding DNA: TGTGCCAGCAGCTTGGATGGGCCGAGCGGGGGTTTTTGGAATGAGCAGTTCTTC. Residues: CASSLDGPSGGFWNEQFF.

The V call is TRBV7-8, the J call TRBJ2-1; D is possibly TRBD1 (6 bases). V gave up 6 bases and J gave up 2 bases, with 14 bases separating them. This CDR3 contains 15 residues. CDR1 and CDR2 from the germline V gene are SGHVS and FQNEAQ. CDR3 amino acids: CASSDGGRTYNEQFF. CDR3 DNA: TGTGCCAGCAGTGATGGGGGCAGGACCTACAATGAGCAGTTCTTC.

CDR3 residues: CASSQLRDGGVNEQFF. CDR3 nucleotide sequence: TGCGCCAGCAGCCAACTTCGGGACGGGGGGGTAAATGAGCAGTTCTTC. This rearrangement joins TRBV4-1 to TRBJ2-1; 8 bases are shared with TRBD2. Germline V gene data show CDR1 as MGHRA and CDR2 as YSYEKL. V shed 2 bases and J 7 bases; nucleotides not matched to a gene: 10. The CDR3 length is 16 residues.

This rearrangement joins TRBV24-1 to TRBJ2-7; D might be TRBD1 or TRBD2, each matching 5 bases. Looked up from germline, CDR1 is KGHDR and CDR2 is SFDVKD. The V gene lost 2 bases and the J gene lost 2 bases, with 12 bases spanning the gap. The CDR3 spans 15 residues. The CDR3 sequence is CATSDSRDPTYEQYF. The CDR3 DNA sequence: TGTGCCACCAGTGATTCCCGGGACCCGACCTACGAGCAGTACTTC.

This clonotype was recorded many times. The V gene is TRBV7-6, the J gene TRBJ2-1; D gene unclear. V dropped 0 bases and J dropped 8 bases, with 11 bases sitting between them. This CDR3 has 14 residues. Germline V gene data show CDR1 as SGHVS and CDR2 as FNYEAQ. The CDR3 nucleotides are TGTGCCAGCAGCTTAGCCGGCTCCTGGGATGAGCAGTTCTTC. Translated: CASSLAGSWDEQFF.

This clonotype was detected only a few times. The chain is built from TRBV28 and TRBJ2-6, with no clear D. V was clipped by 5 bases and J by 0 bases, with 11 bases between them. Germline CDR1 is MDHEN and CDR2 is SYDVKM. CDR3 length equals 16 residues. CDR3 sequence (DNA): TGTGCCAGCAGTCCCCGACAACTCTCTGGGGCCAACGTCCTGACTTTC. It is translated as CASSPRQLSGANVLTF.

The chain carries TRBV27 and TRBJ1-2, with TRBD1 matching 8 bases. Looked up from germline, CDR1 is MNHEY and CDR2 is SMNVEV (reference sequence). The trim removed 10 bases at V and 4 bases at J, leaving 8 bases unmatched. The CDR3 extends over 13 amino acids. The CDR3 loop reads CATSLGTGYGYTF. CDR3 nucleotide sequence: TGTGCCACGTCTCTAGGGACAGGCTATGGCTACACCTTC.